What follows describes a single TCR beta chain. No cognate antigen has been identified for it. Base qualities are not at hand, and no much larger clone is one base apart. The sample's treatment or condition label, decoded: allogeneic hematopoietic cell transplantation with graft depleted of TCRalphabeta T cells and CD19 B cells. TCRalphabeta/CD19-depleted allogeneic hematopoietic cell grafts were given to the transplant recipients, all of whom were children. The sample comes from a study of T-cell reconstitution after alpha-beta-depleted transplantation in children (dated by TCRdb to the mid-2010s). Describing the broader study: Using TCR repertoire profiling, the study followed T-cell immune reconstitution in a quantitative way in children after TCRalphabeta/CD19-depleted allogeneic hematopoietic cell transplantation. Summary of the overall study and its limitations: In some patients, high TCRbeta diversity at day 60 was attributed to recipient T cells and intrathymic progenitors that had survived conditioning. About two months after transplant, the apparently early recovery of alphabetaT-cell counts reportedly depended on just several hundred clones that had expanded rapidly and came from non-depleted graft cells. Hyperexpanded clone frequencies declined over subsequent months; after one year, T-cell counts and TCRbeta diversity were mostly attributed to newly produced T cells.

The method was PCR. The sample was run on an Illumina HiSeq 2500. TCR library preparation used molecular barcoding, with unique molecular identifiers applied to normalize quantification of the TCRbeta repertoire. TCRdb reprocessed the public reads (quality trimming at Q25 with fastp, clone calling with MiXCR) and kept in-frame beta chains. When rows share a CDR3 protein, they turn into one entry using the most common DNA and genes. The sample profile shows 700,000 to 950,000 distinct CDR3 sequences; 16% of them were found once. Around 5% of the sample belongs to the ten largest clones. CDR1 and CDR2 were assigned from the germline V gene as SQVTM and ANQGSEA. Cut back by 6 bases and 9 bases, the V and J ends lie 11 bases apart. The CDR3 numbers 10 residues from cysteine through phenylalanine. Just CDR3 DNA is preserved here, 30 bases in frame from base 1.

The chain is made from TRBV29-1 and TRBJ2-5, and the D gene may be TRBD2, 5 bases matching. The receptor was isolated from a male patient younger than 18 who had a stem cell transplant for acute lymphoblastic leukemia, so the T cells may come from the graft donor. The input for sequencing was PBMCs, mostly from graft donor cells, taken 360 days after TCRalphabeta/CD19-depleted stem cell transplant. CDR3 protein: CSVERGSQYF. The nucleotide sequence reads TGCAGCGTCGAACGGGGTTCCCAGTACTTC.